The clone carrying this T cell receptor (beta chain) was counted at least ten times. What it recognizes is unknown. This record belongs to a study of blood T cells in healthy people across ages. Study background: Per two T cells, template switching captured roughly one barcoded beta molecule.

The second PCR ran about 6 to 12 cycles with a sample-barcoded 5' primer and J-beta primers. MiXCR, applied by TCRdb to the 5' RACE reads, yields one record per CDR3 protein. The profile shows around 1,500,000 distinct CDR3 sequences, 28% of them singletons. CDR3 length: 12 amino acids. The germline gives CDR1 SGDLS, CDR2 YYNGEE. Trimming took off 1 base at V and 6 bases at J, with 6 bases between the two ends. Study-level findings and limits: The study could not conclusively compare naive and antigen-experienced cells, given its unsorted PBMCs. The authors considered diversity estimates from one million T cells to be underestimates.

The chain is built from TRBV9 and TRBJ2-3, with D hard to call. This sequence originates from a woman aged 25 to 45 in good health. The sample consisted of blood. CDR3 DNA sequence: TGTGCCAGCAGCGTACTAGGGGATACGCAGTATTTT. This gives the protein CASSVLGDTQYF.